The TCR beta chain under discussion was sequenced for a study of breast tumors, draining lymph nodes, adjacent tissues. This clonotype is categorized as medium-sized. Its antigen is not known. Study results and limitations: Luminal-like breast cancer showed significantly greater tumor-nontumor repertoire similarity than basal-like breast cancer did. The data were judged consistent with most tumor T cells coming from lymph node and expanding in tumor. Tumor TCR diversity was below lymph nodes but above nontumor tissue.

TCRdb re-called the multiplex PCR reads through MiXCR, storing one row per CDR3 protein. The sample lists around 43,000 distinct CDR3 sequences, more than 20% occurring once. This CDR3 is 14 amino acids long. Per germline, CDR1 SGHAT and CDR2 FQNNGV. Trimming took off 8 bases at V and 6 bases at J, with 16 bases between the two ends. V is TRBV11-2 and J is TRBJ2-2; possibly TRBD1 for D (7 bases). The origin of this receptor is a female donor with breast cancer. Some clones in this sample may be carry-over from other donors' samples. What was sequenced was breast tumor tissue. The CDR3 nucleotides are TGTGCCAGCCATGTGACAGGGAGGTCCGGGGAGCTGTTTTTT. This gives the protein CASHVTGRSGELFF.